The 8 T cell receptor beta chains listed next were all sequenced from one sample in a study of shared clonotypes between healthy human individuals. Assay used: immunoSEQ multiplex PCR; TCRdb lists only in-frame clones, some missing. The sample holds 550,000 to 700,000 clones, about three quarters seen once. Material for sequencing was memory CD4+ T cells sorted from blood. Subset: CD45RA-negative fraction. The receptors derive from a woman aged 25-40 years in good health.

V and J are TRBV5-1 and TRBJ1-2; D is uncertain. This CDR3 contains 12 residues. With 0 bases removed from V and 6 bases from J, the gap between germline ends came to 6 bases. CDR1 and CDR2 from the germline V gene are SGHRS and YFSETQ. CDR3 loop: CASSLGANGYTF. The CDR3 bases are TGCGCCAGCAGCTTGGGCGCCAATGGCTACACCTTC. Filled out from reference TRBV5-1 and TRBJ1-2, the complete variable domain reads KAGVTQTPRYLIKTRGQQVTLSCSPISGHRSVSWYQQTPGQGLQFLFEYFSETQRNKGNFPGRFSGRQFSNSRSEMNVSTLELGDSALYLCASSLGANGYTFGSGTRLTVV.

This clone was seen more than once but under ten times. Other DNA sequences within the sample encode an identical CDR3. The gene calls are TRBV14 and TRBJ1-1; D gene uncertain. The V end lost 3 bases, the J end lost 1 base, and 6 bases lay between the germline ends. This CDR3 spans 13 amino acids. Germline CDR1 reads SGHDN; CDR2 reads FVKESK. The CDR3, as DNA: TGTGCCAGCAGCCAGATTCAGAACACTGAAGCTTTCTTT. Its translation: CASSQIQNTEAFF.

The V call is TRBV25-1, the J call TRBJ1-1; D uncertain. In germline, CDR1 is MGHDK, CDR2 SYGVNS. V shed 3 bases and J shed 4 bases, with 15 bases lying between them. The CDR3 consists of 15 residues. The CDR3 spells CASSDISVGSTEAFF. CDR3 nucleotide sequence: TGTGCCAGCAGTGATATTTCCGTTGGGTCCACTGAAGCTTTCTTT.

The gene calls are TRBV25-1 and TRBJ2-7; 10 nucleotides line up with TRBD2. J was trimmed by 1 base and V by 6 bases; bases with no gene match: 6. This CDR3 contains 15 residues. CDR1 and CDR2 from the germline V gene are MGHDK and SYGVNS. The DNA of the CDR3 is TGTGCCAGCAGCGAGAAGACTAGCGGGTCCTACGAGCAGTACTTC. It yields the protein CASSEKTSGSYEQYF.

The chain links TRBV7-2 to TRBJ1-4; D is unresolved. CDR1 and CDR2 from the germline V gene are SGHTA and FQGNSA. The CDR3 covers 13 residues. V gave up 3 bases and J gave up 5 bases, with 7 bases separating them. The DNA for the CDR3 is TGTGCCAGCAGCTTGGGGATCAATGAAAAACTGTTTTTT. It codes for CASSLGINEKLFF.

This clone appeared once. The J gene is TRBJ1-2, the V gene TRBV27, with D hard to call. Per the germline V gene, CDR1 is MNHEY and CDR2 is SMNVEV (reference sequence). V was trimmed by 2 bases and J by 8 bases, leaving 15 bases between them. The CDR3 consists of 14 residues. The DNA of the CDR3 is TGTGCCAGCAGTTTAGAGACGGGGATAGGAGGCTACACCTTC. Its protein product is CASSLETGIGGYTF.

The CDR3 here is CASSPGGGIQPQHF. The CDR3 DNA is TGCGCCAGCAGCCCGGGAGGTGGGATTCAGCCCCAGCATTTT. This chain links TRBV5-1 with TRBJ1-5; no clear D. The germline V gene has CDR1 SGHRS and CDR2 YFSETQ. Trimming pared 4 bases from V and 6 bases from J, leaving 14 bases between. The CDR3 consists of 14 residues.

The CDR3 region has the DNA TGTGCCAGCAGTTACCCGCTGGACAGTTCACTGTTTTTT. This gives the protein CASSYPLDSSLFF. The J gene is TRBJ1-4, the V gene TRBV6-6; TRBD1 might be the D (6 bases). Germline V gene data show CDR1 as MNHNY and CDR2 as SVGAGI (reference sequence). The CDR3 sequence is 13 residues long. The V and J ends lost 2 bases and 13 bases respectively, with 14 bases between them.